These T cell receptor beta chains were read from a single sample in a study of vaccination effects on CD4 cells after COVID-19. Method: immunoSEQ multiplex PCR; TCRdb's copy keeps in-frame clones and lacks some. This table has around 26,000 clones, 75% to 85% appearing once. Their antigens remain unidentified. The source material was CD4+ T cells from PBMCs cultured with HCoV-NL63 spike peptides, sampled before COVID-19 vaccination. Receptors originate from a human donor who had a prior SARS-CoV-2 infection. Both conserved end residues are trimmed from each CDR3.

V,J,CDR3
TRBV7-9,TRBJ2-6,ASSFQGFGANVLT
TRBV10-3,TRBJ1-2,AIRAGQGYT
TRBV5-1,TRBJ1-4,ASSHGQGWFEKLF
TRBV20-1,TRBJ2-7,SASRLAGGSYEQY
TRBV12-5,TRBJ1-1,ASGLDLNPAF
TRBV6-2/TRBV6-3,TRBJ2-7,ASSYAREGRSSYEQY
TRBV6-5,TRBJ1-2,ASSYVGNYGYT
TRBV27,TRBJ1-5,ASSLSIPRGSNQPQH
TRBV7-2,TRBJ2-2,ASSLWGIAGELF
TRBV7-3,TRBJ2-2,ASSPLNTGAELF
TRBV12-3/TRBV12-4,TRBJ1-2,ASSGVNYGYT
TRBV10-3,TRBJ2-3,ASARDRVFTDTQY
TRBV27,TRBJ1-5,ASRGTQISNQPQH
TRBV6-2/TRBV6-3,TRBJ2-7,ASSSPGEVIHEQY
TRBV29-1,TRBJ2-2,SVEVADHTGELF
TRBV5-8,TRBJ1-1,ASNRQRNTEAF
TRBV11-2,TRBJ1-6,ASTELGFGGSPLH
TRBV5-1,TRBJ1-2,ASSLGDRVSAGYPNYGYT
TRBV5-6,TRBJ2-3,ASSLVAGPDTQY
TRBV15,TRBJ2-3,ATSRDRTAFSTDTQY
TRBV28,TRBJ1-5,ASSLAISNQPQH
TRBV11-1,TRBJ2-2,ASSFRGGTGELF
TRBV6-2/TRBV6-3,TRBJ2-1,ASSYRPAGSSYNEQF
TRBV6-2/TRBV6-3,TRBJ1-1,ASSYSTGDMNTEAF
TRBV21-1,TRBJ1-5,ASSPLGQGPEYSNQPQH
TRBV4-1,TRBJ1-2,ASSQQGDYGYT
TRBV7-3,TRBJ2-5,ASSFLAGGAETQY
TRBV4-1,TRBJ2-3,ASWRGQSTDTQY
TRBV9,TRBJ2-6,ASSVEAYGANVLT
TRBV5-1,TRBJ2-1,ASSLMAGALGEQF
TRBV21-1,TRBJ1-5,ASPNYSNQPQH
TRBV2,TRBJ1-1,ASRRDNLGTEAF
TRBV9,TRBJ2-1,ASSALAGGLSWNEQF
TRBV18,TRBJ1-2,ASSPSTGAGANYGYT
TRBV7-2,TRBJ2-5,ASRSGGATQTQY
TRBV4-1,TRBJ2-2,ASGKIGQGGNTGELF
TRBV18,TRBJ2-5,ASSPAGGQETQY
TRBV3-1/TRBV3-2,TRBJ2-3,ASSQQRLARDTQY
TRBV28,TRBJ1-4,ASSPFNEKLF
TRBV5-1,TRBJ2-3,ASRRLAGGADTQY
TRBV5-4,TRBJ1-1,ASSLGAGTNTEAF
TRBV24-1,TRBJ2-3,ATSDLRAGAAYTDTQY
TRBV9,TRBJ2-6,ASTKGGLSGANVLT
TRBV7-8,TRBJ1-5,ASSFADEGSWQPQH
TRBV11-3,TRBJ1-1,ASSLKGNTEAF
TRBV9,TRBJ1-3,ASSDQAISGNTIY
TRBV9,TRBJ2-7,ASSVEGSGYEQY
TRBV6-2/TRBV6-3,TRBJ1-2,ASSRRGGGYT